The 27 T cell receptor beta chains below come from one sample, sequenced in a study of cytomegalovirus exposure and HLA in healthy donors. The PCR contained 60 Vbeta and 13 Jbeta primers. Method: immunoSEQ multiplex PCR; TCRdb's copy keeps in-frame clones and lacks some. The sample includes about 140,000 clones, 70% to 80% of them seen just once. The sequenced material came from PBMCs. These receptors all come from a woman in her sixties in good health and CMV-seropositive.

The V and J genes are TRBV2 and TRBJ1-2; D remains ambiguous. CDR3 length: 13 amino acids. The germline CDR1 and CDR2 sequences are SNHLY and FYNNEI. V dropped 2 bases and J dropped 7 bases, with 11 bases sitting between them. In DNA form, the CDR3 reads TGTGCCAGCAGTGAACTTCCTGGGAGTGGCTACACCTTC. It specifies CASSELPGSGYTF.

This chain connects TRBV30 to TRBJ1-5; 11 bases line up with TRBD1. The CDR3 runs 14 residues. The germline gives CDR1 GTSNPN, CDR2 SVGIG (reference sequence). Germline trimming cut 3 bases from V and 3 bases from J; bases unmatched to any gene: 1. As DNA, the CDR3 is TGTGCCTGGAGGGACAGGGGGCCCAATCAGCCCCAGCATTTT. Translated: CAWRDRGPNQPQHF.

V usage is TRBV19 and J usage is TRBJ1-5; D is possibly TRBD1 (6 bases). The germline V gene encodes CDR1 LNHDA and CDR2 SQIVND (reference sequence). The V gene lost 4 bases and the J gene lost 3 bases, with 13 bases spanning the gap. This CDR3 has 15 residues. The CDR3 nucleotides are TGTGCCAGTAGTACCGGAACAGGGCCCAATCAGCCCCAGCATTTT. Translated, it gives CASSTGTGPNQPQHF.

A few counts support this clone. J is TRBJ2-5 and V is TRBV2; D perhaps matches TRBD1 (6 bases). The CDR3 runs to 13 residues. Per the germline V gene, CDR1 is SNHLY and CDR2 is FYNNEI. Trimming left V 6 bases short and J 5 bases short, with 13 bases between. The CDR3: CASRTQGWETQYF. The CDR3 nucleotides are TGTGCCAGCAGGACACAGGGTTGGGAGACCCAGTACTTC.

This chain joins TRBV6-1 and TRBJ2-1, with 14 bases that match TRBD2. There are 15 residues in the CDR3. CDR1 is MNHNS and CDR2 is SASEGT in the germline V gene. V was clipped by 4 bases and J by 7 bases; unmatched bases: 3. The CDR3 sequence is CASSGGLAGANEQFF. CDR3 DNA sequence: TGTGCCAGCAGTGGGGGACTAGCGGGAGCAAATGAGCAGTTCTTC.

This chain joins TRBV10-2 and TRBJ2-3, with 11 bases lining up with TRBD2. CDR3 length: 21 residues. Trimming cost V 8 bases and J 1 base; bases outside gene matches: 23. Germline values: CDR1 WSHSY, CDR2 SAAADI. In nucleotides, the CDR3 is TGCGCCAGCGGATCCAGGGGGAATCTACTAGCGGGAGAGGGGGGCACAGATACGCAGTATTTT. It encodes CASGSRGNLLAGEGGTDTQYF.

The CDR3 coding sequence is TGCGCCAGCAGCATAGACAGGAACCCTTACTACGAGCAGTACTTC. This encodes CASSIDRNPYYEQYF. The gene calls are TRBV5-1 and TRBJ2-7; TRBD1 is a possible D gene (6 bases). There are 15 residues in the CDR3. The germline CDR1 and CDR2 sequences are SGHRS and YFSETQ. Trimming took 4 bases from V and 3 from J, leaving 17 bases between them.

The chain is built from TRBV5-1 and TRBJ2-1; D call uncertain. CDR1 and CDR2 (germline): SGHRS, YFSETQ. The CDR3 sequence is 15 residues long. Trimming stripped 4 bases from V and 0 bases from J, with 11 bases between. The CDR3 DNA is TGCGCCAGCAGCCCGAGCCTGTACTCCTACAATGAGCAGTTCTTC. Protein: CASSPSLYSYNEQFF.

The chain is built from TRBV9 and TRBJ1-2; 10 bases agree with TRBD1. Germline CDR1 is SGDLS and CDR2 is YYNGEE. J gave up 4 bases and V 3 bases, and 0 bases lay outside the gene matches. The CDR3 is made up of 13 amino acids. CDR3 nucleotide sequence: TGTGCCAGCAGCGGGACAGGGGGCTATGGCTACACCTTC. It specifies CASSGTGGYGYTF.

The chain recombines TRBV9 with TRBJ1-1, with a weak D call TRBD1 (5 bases). The CDR3 contains 13 residues. Trimming pared 3 bases from V and 3 bases from J, leaving 9 bases between. Germline V CDR1 and CDR2: SGDLS, YYNGEE. The CDR3 spells CASSGGRDTEAFF. For the CDR3, the DNA is TGTGCCAGCAGCGGGGGCCGAGACACTGAAGCTTTCTTT.

The chain recombines TRBV9 with TRBJ1-2; D perhaps matches TRBD1 (6 bases). Trimming took off 4 bases at V and 6 bases at J, with 19 bases between the two ends. The CDR3 length is 15 residues. CDR1 is SGDLS and CDR2 is YYNGEE in the germline V gene. The CDR3 region is CASSHSSSRTDGYTF. The CDR3 DNA follows: TGTGCCAGCAGCCACAGCTCTAGTCGGACAGATGGCTACACCTTC.

A word on this clone: Distinct nucleotide sequences in the sample also encode this CDR3. The chain couples TRBV19 to TRBJ1-4; 8 bases map to TRBD1. Trimming cost V 5 bases and J 6 bases; bases outside gene matches: 11. The CDR3 is made up of 16 amino acids. In germline, CDR1 is LNHDA, CDR2 SQIVND (reference sequence). The DNA for the CDR3 is TGTGCCAGTAGTCCCGGCAGGGGGCTACGGTATGAAAAACTGTTTTTT. Translation: CASSPGRGLRYEKLFF. Complete variable domain (other parts from reference TRBV19 and TRBJ1-4): DGGITQSPKYLFRKEGQNVTLSCEQNLNHDAMYWYRQDPGQGLRLIYYSQIVNDFQKGDIAEGYSVSREKKESFPLTVTSAQKNPTAFYLCASSPGRGLRYEKLFFGSGTQLSVL.

The rearrangement links TRBV5-1 to TRBJ2-1, with 9 bases lining up with TRBD1. Germline values: CDR1 SGHRS, CDR2 YFSETQ. Germline trimming cut 4 bases from V and 8 bases from J; bases unmatched to any gene: 10. There are 15 residues in the CDR3. In DNA, the CDR3 is TGCGCCAGCAGCGGGACCGGGACAGGGACCCATGAGCAGTTCTTC. Its translation: CASSGTGTGTHEQFF.

The chain recombines TRBV28 with TRBJ1-5, with TRBD1 matching over 11 bases. In germline, CDR1 is MDHEN, CDR2 SYDVKM. This CDR3 spans 15 amino acids. With 10 bases clipped from V and 2 bases from J, the junction kept 7 bases outside the gene matches. CDR3 nucleotides: TGTGCCATCCTAGGACAGGGGGCCCGCAATCAGCCCCAGCATTTT. It translates to CAILGQGARNQPQHF.

This chain connects TRBV4-1 to TRBJ1-2, with 10 positions matching TRBD1. The J segment lost 1 base and the V segment lost 7 bases, leaving 9 bases of the junction unmatched. This CDR3 is built from 16 residues. The germline CDR1 and CDR2 sequences are MGHRA and YSYEKL. The CDR3 nucleotides are TGCGCCAGCATCCCGACAGGGGGCCCCCTTAACTATGGCTACACCTTC. It translates to CASIPTGGPLNYGYTF.

The rearrangement uses TRBV6-5 and TRBJ1-2; D is possibly TRBD1 (5 bases). The V end lost 0 bases, the J end lost 2 bases, and 10 bases lay between the germline ends. From germline, CDR1 is MNHEY and CDR2 SVGAGI. CDR3 length: 15 amino acids. The CDR3 sequence is CASSYSRGSNYGYTF. In DNA form, the CDR3 reads TGTGCCAGCAGTTACTCGCGGGGCTCGAACTATGGCTACACCTTC.

The rearrangement links TRBV11-3 to TRBJ2-1; TRBD2 matches 11 bases. V lost 5 bases, J lost 4 bases, and 4 bases stayed unmatched. Germline V gene lookup returns CDR1 SGHNT and CDR2 YENEEA. The CDR3 extends over 15 amino acids. The CDR3 coding sequence is TGTGCCAGCAGCAGAATAGCGGGAGGGTACAATGAGCAGTTCTTC. Its translation is CASSRIAGGYNEQFF.

This clone has only one observation. The V call is TRBV5-1, the J call TRBJ2-7, with a weak D call TRBD1 (5 bases). In germline, CDR1 is SGHRS, CDR2 YFSETQ. The V and J ends lost 0 bases and 2 bases respectively, with 12 bases between them. This CDR3 spans 15 amino acids. As DNA, the CDR3 is TGCGCCAGCAGCTTGGCCATGGACATCACCTACGAGCAGTACTTC. As protein: CASSLAMDITYEQYF. Together with reference TRBV5-1 and TRBJ2-7, the CDR3 gives the full variable domain: KAGVTQTPRYLIKTRGQQVTLSCSPISGHRSVSWYQQTPGQGLQFLFEYFSETQRNKGNFPGRFSGRQFSNSRSEMNVSTLELGDSALYLCASSLAMDITYEQYFGPGTRLTVT.

V and J are TRBV9 and TRBJ1-2; D is unclear. V lost 0 bases and J 7 bases, leaving 10 bases between the germline ends. Germline lookup yields CDR1 SGDLS and CDR2 YYNGEE. There are 13 residues in the CDR3. CDR3 in amino acids: CASSVDQARGYTF. The CDR3 DNA is TGTGCCAGCAGCGTAGACCAGGCGCGTGGCTACACCTTC.

The chain employs TRBV7-9 and TRBJ2-2; 9 positions match TRBD1. V was clipped by 10 bases and J by 6 bases; unmatched bases: 9. Germline CDR1 reads SEHNR; CDR2 reads FQNEAQ (reference sequence). The CDR3 is 14 residues long. In DNA, the CDR3 is TGTGCCAACCCGGGGACAGGGCCGGCCGGGGAGCTGTTTTTT. Amino acids: CANPGTGPAGELFF.

This clone turned up a few times. The V gene is TRBV28, the J gene TRBJ2-7; D remains ambiguous. The CDR3 is 13 residues long. Trimming removed 3 bases at V and 3 bases at J, with 9 bases between. Germline values: CDR1 MDHEN, CDR2 SYDVKM. CDR3 DNA sequence: TGTGCCAGCAGTTTGGGCAACAACTACGAGCAGTACTTC. This gives the protein CASSLGNNYEQYF.

The J gene is TRBJ1-1, the V gene TRBV6-1; TRBD1 is a possible D gene (5 bases). The CDR3 runs to 14 residues. The germline gives CDR1 MNHNS, CDR2 SASEGT. V gave up 5 bases and J gave up 2 bases, with 12 bases separating them. The CDR3 reads CASSQTDSNTEAFF. CDR3 nucleotide sequence: TGTGCCAGCAGTCAAACCGACAGTAACACTGAAGCTTTCTTT.

In this sample, this clone turned up a few times. The gene calls are TRBV4-1 and TRBJ1-2; D unresolved. The CDR3 runs to 14 residues. V gave up 1 base and J gave up 5 bases, with 11 bases separating them. The germline V gene encodes CDR1 MGHRA and CDR2 YSYEKL. The CDR3 here is CASSQGAFRYGYTF. The CDR3 DNA sequence: TGCGCCAGCAGCCAAGGGGCGTTCAGGTATGGCTACACCTTC.

A single count supports this clone. The CDR3 sequence is CASTRTGLYNEQFF. Here the CDR3 DNA reads TGTGCCAGCACCAGGACAGGACTATACAATGAGCAGTTCTTC. The V and J genes are TRBV25-1 and TRBJ2-1, with D tentatively TRBD1 (7 bases). CDR3 size: 14 residues. V lost 7 bases and J lost 4, with 14 bases in between. Germline CDR1 is MGHDK and CDR2 is SYGVNS.

The V and J genes are TRBV28 and TRBJ1-5; 9 bases align to TRBD1. Germline CDR1 is MDHEN and CDR2 is SYDVKM. V lost 6 bases to trimming and J lost 6 bases; unmatched junction nucleotides: 6. The CDR3 length is 14 residues. The CDR3 reads CASSRTGEGQPQHF. In DNA, the CDR3 is TGTGCCAGCAGCCGGACAGGGGAGGGTCAGCCCCAGCATTTT.

The chain recombines TRBV5-1 with TRBJ2-1; 9 positions agree with TRBD2. The trim removed 1 base at V and 7 bases at J, leaving 9 bases unmatched. From germline, CDR1 is SGHRS and CDR2 YFSETQ. This CDR3 is built from 16 residues. The CDR3 coding sequence is TGCGCCAGCAGCTTGCTCCGCGGGAGGGCTGGAAATGAGCAGTTCTTC. This gives the protein CASSLLRGRAGNEQFF.

In this sample, this clone turned up a few times. V gene TRBV11-3 combines with J gene TRBJ2-1; TRBD1 matches at 10 bases. The V segment lost 5 bases and the J segment 6 bases; nucleotides outside the gene matches: 10. This CDR3 contains 16 residues. Germline V lookup: CDR1 SGHNT, CDR2 YENEEA. The CDR3 spells CASSPQGDRGFNEQFF. The CDR3 region has the DNA TGTGCCAGCAGCCCCCAAGGGGACAGGGGATTCAATGAGCAGTTCTTC. Based on the CDR3 plus reference TRBV11-3 and TRBJ2-1, the full variable domain is EAGVVQSPRYKIIEKKQPVAFWCNPISGHNTLYWYLQNLGQGPELLIRYENEEAVDDSQLPKDRFSAERLKGVDSTLKIQPAELGDSAVYLCASSPQGDRGFNEQFFGPGTRLTVL.